Listed below are T cell receptor beta chains from one sample, sequenced in a study of OX40 agonist ivuxolimab in advanced cancers. Sequencing used immunoSEQ multiplex PCR; TCRdb keeps in-frame clones, though not all of them. The sample includes tens of thousands of clones, more than 65% of them seen just once. Sample: CD4+ or CD8+ T cells sorted from blood, taken in a trial of the OX40 agonist ivuxolimab. These receptors were taken from an adult with an advanced solid tumor such as melanoma, head and neck, liver or kidney cancer. CDR3s include the opening cysteine and the closing phenylalanine or tryptophan. A D gene is named only where the DNA matches it firmly. Clone size is not always given. Where it is, it says once, few, many or a class for expanded clones.

d_gene: .; j_gene: TRBJ2-7; v_gene: TRBV27; abundance: .; CDR3aa: CASSPGTLSYEQYF; CDR3nt: TGTGCCAGCAGTCCGGGGACCCTTTCCTACGAGCAGTACTTC
d_gene: TRBD2; j_gene: TRBJ2-3; v_gene: TRBV4-3; abundance: .; CDR3aa: CASSTLAGGNTDTQYF; CDR3nt: TGCGCCAGCAGCACATTAGCGGGGGGGAACACAGATACGCAGTATTTT
d_gene: .; j_gene: TRBJ2-3; v_gene: TRBV14; abundance: .; CDR3aa: CASSLLLVGTDTQYF; CDR3nt: TGTGCCAGCAGCCTCCTTCTGGTAGGCACAGATACGCAGTATTTT
d_gene: .; j_gene: TRBJ2-2; v_gene: TRBV7-3; abundance: .; CDR3aa: CASSPLPPGMGNTGELFF; CDR3nt: TGTGCCAGCAGCCCCCTTCCCCCAGGGATGGGGAACACCGGGGAGCTGTTTTTT
d_gene: .; j_gene: TRBJ2-1; v_gene: TRBV13; abundance: .; CDR3aa: CASSLDRNEQFF; CDR3nt: TGTGCCAGCAGCCTCGACCGCAATGAGCAGTTCTTC
d_gene: .; j_gene: TRBJ1-2; v_gene: TRBV10-2; abundance: .; CDR3aa: CASSTDPGYGYTF; CDR3nt: TGCGCCAGCAGTACAGACCCAGGCTATGGCTACACCTTC
d_gene: TRBD2; j_gene: TRBJ2-5; v_gene: TRBV4-3; abundance: .; CDR3aa: CASSQELAGGRWETQYF; CDR3nt: TGCGCCAGCAGCCAAGAACTAGCGGGGGGGCGGTGGGAGACCCAGTACTTC
d_gene: TRBD1; j_gene: TRBJ1-1; v_gene: TRBV19; abundance: .; CDR3aa: CASSSQGNGNTEAFF; CDR3nt: TGTGCCAGTAGTTCACAGGGGAACGGGAACACTGAAGCTTTCTTT
d_gene: TRBD1; j_gene: TRBJ2-1; v_gene: TRBV9; abundance: few; CDR3aa: CASSLEAGGYNEQFF; CDR3nt: TGTGCCAGCAGCCTGGAGGCAGGGGGTTACAATGAGCAGTTCTTC
d_gene: TRBD1; j_gene: TRBJ2-7; v_gene: TRBV6-6; abundance: .; CDR3aa: CASSYITGTGGEQYF; CDR3nt: TGTGCCAGCAGTTACATAACCGGGACAGGGGGCGAGCAGTACTTC
d_gene: .; j_gene: TRBJ1-6; v_gene: TRBV6-6; abundance: .; CDR3aa: CASRINYNSPLHF; CDR3nt: TGTGCCAGCAGAATAAACTATAATTCACCCCTCCACTTT
d_gene: .; j_gene: TRBJ2-1; v_gene: TRBV6-5; abundance: .; CDR3aa: CASSSGIGAYNEQFF; CDR3nt: TGTGCCAGCAGTTCAGGGATAGGGGCCTACAATGAGCAGTTCTTC
d_gene: .; j_gene: TRBJ1-4; v_gene: TRBV28; abundance: .; CDR3aa: CASSPRGTNEKLFF; CDR3nt: TGTGCCAGCAGTCCGAGAGGGACTAATGAAAAACTGTTTTTT
d_gene: TRBD2; j_gene: TRBJ2-3; v_gene: TRBV6-4; abundance: .; CDR3aa: CASSKAGAPTDTQYF; CDR3nt: TGTGCCAGCAGTAAAGCGGGGGCCCCCACAGATACGCAGTATTTT
d_gene: TRBD1; j_gene: TRBJ1-1; v_gene: TRBV27; abundance: .; CDR3aa: CASSLYGQGARETEAFF; CDR3nt: TGTGCCAGCAGTTTATACGGACAGGGGGCAAGGGAGACTGAAGCTTTCTTT
d_gene: .; j_gene: TRBJ2-7; v_gene: TRBV7-9; abundance: .; CDR3aa: CASSLVPRFYEQYF; CDR3nt: TGTGCCAGCAGCTTAGTTCCGAGATTCTACGAGCAGTACTTC
d_gene: .; j_gene: TRBJ2-7; v_gene: TRBV2; abundance: once; CDR3aa: CASSRRVLEQYF; CDR3nt: TGTGCCAGCAGCCGCCGGGTTCTCGAGCAGTACTTC
d_gene: .; j_gene: TRBJ2-2; v_gene: TRBV27; abundance: .; CDR3aa: CASSLSNRVGELFF; CDR3nt: TGTGCCAGCAGTTTATCGAATAGGGTCGGGGAGCTGTTTTTT
d_gene: .; j_gene: TRBJ2-5; v_gene: TRBV30; abundance: .; CDR3aa: CAWSYGRGGPQETQHF; CDR3nt: TGTGCCTGGAGTTACGGCAGGGGCGGCCCCCAAGAGACCCAGCACTTC
d_gene: .; j_gene: TRBJ2-1; v_gene: TRBV9; abundance: .; CDR3aa: CASSIRDSPWYNEQFF; CDR3nt: TGTGCCAGCAGTATACGGGACTCCCCTTGGTACAATGAGCAGTTCTTC
d_gene: TRBD1; j_gene: TRBJ1-6; v_gene: TRBV6-5; abundance: .; CDR3aa: CASSQGASYNSPLHF; CDR3nt: TGTGCCAGCAGTCAGGGGGCCTCCTATAATTCACCCCTCCACTTT
d_gene: .; j_gene: TRBJ1-2; v_gene: TRBV6-1; abundance: .; CDR3aa: CASSEIRYGYTF; CDR3nt: TGTGCCAGCAGTGAAATTCGCTATGGCTACACCTTC
d_gene: .; j_gene: TRBJ2-3; v_gene: TRBV7-9; abundance: .; CDR3aa: CASSLRRDTQYF; CDR3nt: TGTGCCAGCAGCTTAAGAAGAGATACGCAGTATTTT
d_gene: .; j_gene: TRBJ2-7; v_gene: TRBV5-6; abundance: .; CDR3aa: CASSGGREPQTF; CDR3nt: TGTGCCAGCAGCGGGGGGCGGGAGCCACAGACCTTC
d_gene: .; j_gene: TRBJ2-5; v_gene: TRBV11-2; abundance: .; CDR3aa: CASSPGTEGETQYF; CDR3nt: TGTGCCAGCAGCCCGGGGACGGAGGGAGAGACCCAGTACTTC
d_gene: .; j_gene: TRBJ2-1; v_gene: TRBV30; abundance: .; CDR3aa: CAWSVVNEQFF; CDR3nt: TGTGCCTGGAGTGTTGTTAATGAGCAGTTCTTC
d_gene: .; j_gene: TRBJ1-1; v_gene: TRBV5-5; abundance: few; CDR3aa: CASSLTDTEAFF; CDR3nt: TGTGCCAGCAGCCTGACAGACACTGAAGCTTTCTTT
d_gene: .; j_gene: TRBJ1-1; v_gene: TRBV4-1; abundance: once; CDR3aa: CASSQGRDLNTEAFF; CDR3nt: TGCGCCAGCAGCCAAGGGCGGGACCTGAACACTGAAGCTTTCTTT
d_gene: TRBD1; j_gene: TRBJ1-4; v_gene: TRBV2; abundance: few; CDR3aa: CASSGTGLGEKLFF; CDR3nt: TGTGCCAGCAGCGGGACAGGGTTAGGAGAAAAACTGTTTTTT
d_gene: .; j_gene: TRBJ2-7; v_gene: TRBV12-5; abundance: .; CDR3aa: CASVPEASYEQYF; CDR3nt: TGTGCTAGTGTTCCCGAGGCTTCCTACGAGCAGTACTTC
d_gene: .; j_gene: TRBJ2-7; v_gene: TRBV19; abundance: few; CDR3aa: CASSIAGDYEQYF; CDR3nt: TGTGCCAGTAGTATTGCAGGAGACTACGAGCAGTACTTC